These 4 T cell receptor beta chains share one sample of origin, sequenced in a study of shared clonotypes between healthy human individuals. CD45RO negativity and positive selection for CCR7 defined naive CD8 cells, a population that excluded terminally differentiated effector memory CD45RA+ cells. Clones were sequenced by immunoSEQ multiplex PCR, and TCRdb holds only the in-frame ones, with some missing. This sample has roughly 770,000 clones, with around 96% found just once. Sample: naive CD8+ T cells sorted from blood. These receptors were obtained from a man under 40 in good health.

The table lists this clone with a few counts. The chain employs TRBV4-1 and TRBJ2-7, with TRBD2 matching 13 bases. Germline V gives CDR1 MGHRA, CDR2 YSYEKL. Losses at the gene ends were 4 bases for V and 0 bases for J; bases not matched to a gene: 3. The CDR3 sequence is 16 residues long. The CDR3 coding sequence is TGCGCCAGCAGCCTACGGACTAGCGGGAGCTCCTACGAGCAGTACTTC. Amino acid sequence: CASSLRTSGSSYEQYF.

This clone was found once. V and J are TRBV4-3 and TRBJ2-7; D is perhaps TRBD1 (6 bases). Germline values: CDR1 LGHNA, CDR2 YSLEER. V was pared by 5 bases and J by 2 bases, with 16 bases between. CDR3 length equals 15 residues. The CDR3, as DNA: TGCGCCAGCAGCGCTAGCAGGGGCGATACCTACGAGCAGTACTTC. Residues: CASSASRGDTYEQYF.

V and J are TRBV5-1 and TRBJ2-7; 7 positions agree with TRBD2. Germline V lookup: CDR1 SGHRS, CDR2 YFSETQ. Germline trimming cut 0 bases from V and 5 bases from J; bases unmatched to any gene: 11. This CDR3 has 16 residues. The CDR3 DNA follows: TGCGCCAGCAGCTTGGCCGTGGCGGGAGATCTGGACGAGCAGTACTTC. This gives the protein CASSLAVAGDLDEQYF.

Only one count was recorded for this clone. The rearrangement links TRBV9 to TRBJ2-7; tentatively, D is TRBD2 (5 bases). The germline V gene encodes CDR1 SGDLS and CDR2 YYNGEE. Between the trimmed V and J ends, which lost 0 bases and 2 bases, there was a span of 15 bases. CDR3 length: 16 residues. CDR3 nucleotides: TGTGCCAGCAGCGTAGGGTCCGGGATCAAGGCCTACGAGCAGTACTTC. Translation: CASSVGSGIKAYEQYF.